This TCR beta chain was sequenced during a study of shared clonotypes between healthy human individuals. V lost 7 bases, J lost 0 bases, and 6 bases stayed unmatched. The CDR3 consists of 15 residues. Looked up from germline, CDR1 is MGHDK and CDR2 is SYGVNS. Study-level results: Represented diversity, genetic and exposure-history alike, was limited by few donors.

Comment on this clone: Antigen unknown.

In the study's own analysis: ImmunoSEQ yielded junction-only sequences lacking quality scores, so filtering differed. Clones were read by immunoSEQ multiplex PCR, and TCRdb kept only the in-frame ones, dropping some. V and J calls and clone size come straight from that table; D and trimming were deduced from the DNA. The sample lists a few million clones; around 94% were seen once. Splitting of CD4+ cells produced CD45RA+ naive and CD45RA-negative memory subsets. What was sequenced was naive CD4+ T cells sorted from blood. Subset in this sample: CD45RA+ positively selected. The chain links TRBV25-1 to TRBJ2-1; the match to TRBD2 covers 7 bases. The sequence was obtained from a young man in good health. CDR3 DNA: TGTGCCAGCACCGGGGGGAGGGCCTCCTACAATGAGCAGTTCTTC. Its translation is CASTGGRASYNEQFF.